There are many counts of the clone carrying this T cell receptor (beta chain). Each patient came to thyroid surgery without any prior treatment (of any kind). The CDR3 sequence is 14 residues long. CDR1 SGHVS and CDR2 FQNEAQ come from the germline V gene. Unmatched junction bases numbered 7, after V lost 5 bases and J lost 9 bases. TCRdb called clones again from the PCR reads with MiXCR. The sample lists 43,000 or so clones, about 25% seen once, with around 3.6% in the top ten. This sample was taken from a study of metastatic and nonmetastatic thyroid tumors. The sequencing input was blood. The chain joins TRBV7-8 to TRBJ2-7; 13 bases are a match to TRBD2. The TCR was taken from a male donor with papillary thyroid cancer or a benign thyroid nodule (not recorded which). Some clones in this sample may be carry-over from other donors' samples. CDR3 DNA sequence: TGTGCCAGCAGCGCCGGACTAGCGGGAGATGTGCAGTACTTC. It translates to CASSAGLAGDVQYF.